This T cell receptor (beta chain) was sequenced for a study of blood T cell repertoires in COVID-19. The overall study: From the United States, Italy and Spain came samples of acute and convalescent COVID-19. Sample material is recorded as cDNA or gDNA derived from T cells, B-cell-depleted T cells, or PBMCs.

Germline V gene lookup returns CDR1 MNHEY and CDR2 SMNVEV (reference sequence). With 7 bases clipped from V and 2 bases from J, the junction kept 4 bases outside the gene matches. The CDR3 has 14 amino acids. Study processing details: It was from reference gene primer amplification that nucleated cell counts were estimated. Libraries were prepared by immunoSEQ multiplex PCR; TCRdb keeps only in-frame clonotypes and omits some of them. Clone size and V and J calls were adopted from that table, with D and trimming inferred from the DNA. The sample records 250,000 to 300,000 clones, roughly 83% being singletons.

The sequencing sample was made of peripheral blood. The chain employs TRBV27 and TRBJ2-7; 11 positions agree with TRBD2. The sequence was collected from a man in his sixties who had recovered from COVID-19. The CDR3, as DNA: TGTGCCAGCAAACTTAGCGGGGGGGCCTACGAGCAGTACTTC. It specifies CASKLSGGAYEQYF.